The rows below give T cell receptor beta chains drawn from one sample of a study of radiation and T cells in renal cell carcinoma. The data were produced by immunoSEQ multiplex PCR, yet TCRdb's version contains in-frame clones alone and is incomplete. The repertoire includes around 140,000 clones, 86% of them detected once, and less than 20% sits in the top ten. The source material was blood, sampled from a patient whose treatment included radiotherapy and nephrectomy. Receptors originate from a woman in her forties or fifties with renal cell carcinoma. The CDR3 runs from the conserved cysteine through the conserved F or W. The D gene is left open where the match is weak. Expanded clones get a size class; other rows say once, few or many, or leave the size out.

v_call	clone_size	d_call	j_call	cdr3_aa	cdr3_nt
TRBV7-9	few	.	TRBJ1-1	CASSSNLGQAETEAFF	TGTGCCAGCAGCTCGAACCTCGGACAAGCGGAGACTGAAGCTTTCTTT
TRBV2	.	.	TRBJ2-5	CASSVEVRSETQYF	TGTGCCAGCAGTGTTGAAGTACGGTCGGAGACCCAGTACTTC
TRBV27	.	.	TRBJ2-6	CASTLGSGANVLTF	TGTGCCAGCACCTTGGGGTCTGGGGCCAACGTCCTGACTTTC
TRBV10-3	.	.	TRBJ2-7	CAIRGSYEQYF	TGTGCCATCAGGGGCTCCTACGAGCAGTACTTC
TRBV13	once	.	TRBJ1-2	CASSLYEGYTF	TGTGCCAGCAGCTTATACGAAGGCTACACCTTC
TRBV7-2	.	.	TRBJ1-1	CASSLERFEAFF	TGTGCCAGCAGCTTAGAAAGGTTTGAAGCTTTCTTT
TRBV11-3	.	.	TRBJ1-6	CASSLGDSRAPLHF	TGTGCCAGCAGCTTGGGCGACTCCAGGGCACCCCTCCACTTT
TRBV7-2	.	.	TRBJ2-7	CASSFGFSYEQYF	TGTGCCAGCAGCTTTGGCTTTTCCTACGAGCAGTACTTC
TRBV7-2	.	.	TRBJ2-5	CASSFGYSMETQYF	TGTGCCAGCAGCTTTGGGTACAGTATGGAGACCCAGTACTTC
TRBV10-1	.	TRBD2	TRBJ2-1	CASSESRGGMNEQFF	TGCGCCAGCAGTGAGTCGCGGGGGGGCATGAATGAGCAGTTCTTC
TRBV7-2	.	TRBD2	TRBJ2-5	CASSSGLAGVTQYF	TGTGCCAGCAGCTCAGGACTAGCGGGAGTGACCCAGTACTTC
TRBV7-9	.	.	TRBJ1-1	CASSPKNTEAFF	TGTGCCAGCAGCCCTAAGAACACTGAAGCTTTCTTT
TRBV9	.	.	TRBJ2-6	CASSVDLGTSFSGANVLTF	TGTGCCAGCAGCGTAGACTTGGGGACATCGTTCTCTGGGGCCAACGTCCTGACTTTC
TRBV6-6	few	TRBD1	TRBJ1-6	CASSTGTAPLHF	TGTGCCAGCAGCACCGGGACAGCACCCCTCCACTTT
TRBV18	few	.	TRBJ1-5	CASSPNRGVSNQPQHF	TGTGCCAGCTCACCAAATCGGGGGGTTAGCAATCAGCCCCAGCATTTT
TRBV5-6	.	.	TRBJ2-3	CASSPLGVGGALSTDTQYF	TGTGCCAGCAGCCCACTCGGCGTCGGGGGTGCTTTGAGCACAGATACGCAGTATTTT
TRBV30	.	.	TRBJ2-7	CAWSGTANWHEQYF	TGTGCCTGGAGTGGGACGGCAAATTGGCACGAGCAGTACTTC
TRBV10-3	.	.	TRBJ2-3	CAISSNTDTQYF	TGTGCCATCAGCTCAAACACAGATACGCAGTATTTT
TRBV25-1	.	.	TRBJ2-1	CASSDNRGYNEQFF	TGTGCCAGCAGTGATAATCGGGGTTATAATGAGCAGTTCTTC
TRBV19	few	TRBD1	TRBJ2-2	CASESLGTGNTGELFF	TGTGCCAGTGAGTCATTGGGGACAGGGAACACCGGGGAGCTGTTTTTT
TRBV5-1	.	.	TRBJ1-1	CASNQGIETEAFF	TGCGCCAGCAACCAGGGGATAGAGACTGAAGCTTTCTTT
TRBV4-3	.	.	TRBJ1-6	CASSQNGGRNNSPLHF	TGCGCCAGCAGCCAAAATGGGGGGAGAAATAATTCACCCCTCCACTTT
TRBV7-2	.	.	TRBJ1-4	CASSITPEYEKLFF	TGTGCCAGCAGCATCACCCCGGAATATGAAAAACTGTTTTTT
TRBV6-6	.	.	TRBJ1-3	CASRSGAGGNTIYF	TGTGCCAGCCGGTCGGGGGCCGGTGGAAACACCATATATTTT
TRBV5-1	.	TRBD2	TRBJ2-2	CASSSGLADTGELFF	TGCGCCAGCAGCTCGGGACTAGCGGACACCGGGGAGCTGTTTTTT
TRBV10-1	.	.	TRBJ1-2	CASSPGHLANYGYTF	TGCGCCAGCAGTCCGGGACACCTAGCTAACTATGGCTACACCTTC
TRBV6-5	.	.	TRBJ2-1	CASSYSSAGNEQFF	TGTGCCAGCAGTTACTCCTCAGCTGGCAATGAGCAGTTCTTC
TRBV28	.	.	TRBJ2-7	CASSLSMGNYEQYF	TGTGCCAGCAGTTTATCCATGGGGAACTACGAGCAGTACTTC
TRBV19	.	.	TRBJ1-5	CASSGQRTWHF	TGTGCCAGTAGCGGACAGAGGACCTGGCATTTT
TRBV6-1	.	TRBD2	TRBJ2-7	CATGTSVSYEQYF	TGTGCCACCGGGACTAGCGTGTCCTACGAGCAGTACTTC
TRBV6-4	.	.	TRBJ2-7	CASSAQPTYEQYF	TGTGCCAGCAGTGCCCAGCCTACCTACGAGCAGTACTTC
TRBV5-4	.	.	TRBJ2-5	CASSYRETQYF	TGTGCCAGCAGCTACCGGGAGACCCAGTACTTC
TRBV4-3	.	.	TRBJ1-3	CASSQGTVSGNTIYF	TGCGCCAGCAGCCAAGGAACAGTATCCGGAAACACCATATATTTT
TRBV6-5	.	.	TRBJ2-7	CASRRQGSLSYEQYF	TGTGCCAGCAGACGGCAGGGCTCACTCTCCTACGAGCAGTACTTC